Listed below are T cell receptor beta chains from one sample, sequenced in a study of regulatory T cells in long-lasting Graves disease. From the multiplex PCR reads, TCRdb called clonotypes with MiXCR, one entry per CDR3 protein. The top ten hold around 26% of the sample, which has approximately 400,000 distinct CDR3 sequences, around 24% seen once. Sequenced here: peripheral blood mononuclear cells (PBMCs), sampled when the disease was refractory, from a patient treated with antithyroid drugs. The receptors shown here come from a female donor with Graves disease. Both conserved end residues are part of each CDR3. The D gene is left open where the match is weak. Clone size is not always given. Where it is, it says once, few, many or a class for expanded clones.

D: -; size: -; V: TRBV2; J: TRBJ1-5; DNA: TGTGCCAGCAGTAACCAGGGTTCTGTAATTCAGCCCCAGCATTTT; CDR3: CASSNQGSVIQPQHF
D: -; size: -; V: TRBV7-2; J: TRBJ2-5; DNA: TGTGCCAGCAGCCGGACTCAGATATCGGAGACCCAGTACTTC; CDR3: CASSRTQISETQYF
D: TRBD2; size: -; V: TRBV13; J: TRBJ2-5; DNA: TGTGCCAGCAGCGCAACCGGGACTAGGTCCTCTGAGCAGTACTTC; CDR3: CASSATGTRSSEQYF
D: -; size: many; V: TRBV2; J: TRBJ2-7; DNA: TGTGCCAGCAGTGTTTGGGGGCAGTCGGTCTACGAGCAGTACTTC; CDR3: CASSVWGQSVYEQYF
D: -; size: once; V: TRBV10-3; J: TRBJ2-2; DNA: TGTGCCATCAGTGGATCGGGAGTAGAGTCCGGGGAGCTGTTTTTT; CDR3: CAISGSGVESGELFF
D: -; size: -; V: TRBV7-9; J: TRBJ1-2; DNA: TGTGCCAGCATTTTTACCTCCGGGACTTATGGCTACACCTTC; CDR3: CASIFTSGTYGYTF
D: -; size: -; V: TRBV28; J: TRBJ1-2; DNA: TGTGCCAGCAGTTTACGGTCCGTCTCGGACGGCTACACCTTC; CDR3: CASSLRSVSDGYTF
D: TRBD1; size: -; V: TRBV6-5; J: TRBJ2-1; DNA: TGTGCCAGCAGTTACCTAGGACAGGGGGCCGGGGAGCAGTTCTTC; CDR3: CASSYLGQGAGEQFF
D: -; size: -; V: TRBV19; J: TRBJ2-6; DNA: TGTGCCAGTAGTATTGGACAGTCTGGGGCCAACGTCCTGACTTTC; CDR3: CASSIGQSGANVLTF
D: -; size: -; V: TRBV19; J: TRBJ1-3; DNA: TGTGCCAGCCGCCCATCGGACTCTGGAAACACCATATATTTT; CDR3: CASRPSDSGNTIYF
D: -; size: -; V: TRBV7-2; J: TRBJ1-5; DNA: TGTGCCAGCAGCGCCGGGCCCTTTAGCAATCAGCCCCAGCATTTT; CDR3: CASSAGPFSNQPQHF
D: -; size: many; V: TRBV3-1; J: TRBJ2-5; DNA: TGTGCCAGCAGCCAAGACTCGTACCAAGAGACCCAGTACTTC; CDR3: CASSQDSYQETQYF
D: -; size: -; V: TRBV15; J: TRBJ2-5; DNA: TGTGCCACCAGCAGGCACCAGGGAGGTGAGACCCAGTACTTC; CDR3: CATSRHQGGETQYF
D: -; size: -; V: TRBV27; J: TRBJ2-2; DNA: TGTGCCAGCAGTTTCGGTACGGGGGCTGAGCTGTTTTTT; CDR3: CASSFGTGAELFF
D: -; size: few; V: TRBV30; J: TRBJ1-2; DNA: TGTGCCTGGGATTCGGAGAACTATGGCTACACCTTC; CDR3: CAWDSENYGYTF
D: TRBD1; size: -; V: TRBV5-1; J: TRBJ1-1; DNA: TGCGCCAGCGGCACTAGGGCCGGGACAGGAAACACTGAAGCTTTCTTT; CDR3: CASGTRAGTGNTEAFF
D: -; size: many; V: TRBV28; J: TRBJ1-1; DNA: TGTGCCAGCAGTACCCAACGCACTGAAGCTTTCTTT; CDR3: CASSTQRTEAFF
D: -; size: many; V: TRBV29-1; J: TRBJ2-7; DNA: TGCAGCGTTGAAGAGGGAAGGGAGCCGGACCACGAGCAGTACTTC; CDR3: CSVEEGREPDHEQYF
D: -; size: few; V: TRBV5-6; J: TRBJ2-5; DNA: TGTGCCAGCAGCTTGGAGCAGGGGTATTCGGAGACCCAGTACTTC; CDR3: CASSLEQGYSETQYF
D: -; size: -; V: TRBV7-2; J: TRBJ1-1; DNA: TGTGCCAGCAGCTACGCTCCGGGGTCCGCTGAAGCTTTCTTT; CDR3: CASSYAPGSAEAFF
D: -; size: many; V: TRBV27; J: TRBJ1-2; DNA: TGTGCCAGCAGTTCACCCGGGGGCGGTGACTATGGCTACACCTTC; CDR3: CASSSPGGGDYGYTF
D: -; size: -; V: TRBV7-2; J: TRBJ2-7; DNA: TGTGCCAGCAGCCAAAGTTCGGTAGTGGGCGAGCAGTACTTC; CDR3: CASSQSSVVGEQYF
D: TRBD2; size: many; V: TRBV28; J: TRBJ2-4; DNA: TGTGCCAGCAGTTCGCTAGCGGCAAGAGCCAAAAACATTCAGTACTTC; CDR3: CASSSLAARAKNIQYF
D: TRBD2; size: -; V: TRBV28; J: TRBJ2-7; DNA: TGTGCCAGCAGTTACTCCCCTGGACTAGCGGGAGGGGAGCAGTACTTC; CDR3: CASSYSPGLAGGEQYF
D: -; size: many; V: TRBV29-1; J: TRBJ2-5; DNA: TGCAGCGTTGAGCGGGCTCCCCAAGAGACCCAGTACTTC; CDR3: CSVERAPQETQYF
D: -; size: -; V: TRBV12-3/TRBV12-4; J: TRBJ1-3; DNA: TGTGCCAGCAGTTCAGGGATTGGGAACACCATATATTTT; CDR3: CASSSGIGNTIYF
D: -; size: -; V: TRBV6-1; J: TRBJ1-3; DNA: TGTGCCAGCAGTGAAGCTGGGGCCGCCTCTGGAAACACCATATATTTT; CDR3: CASSEAGAASGNTIYF